This T cell receptor beta chain was observed in a study of T cell changes during pregnancy in multiple sclerosis. Trimming removed 7 bases from V and 7 bases from J, with 13 bases in between. Germline-derived CDR1 and CDR2 are MDHEN and SYDVKM. The CDR3 is 12 residues long. Libraries were prepared by immunoSEQ multiplex PCR; TCRdb keeps only in-frame clonotypes and omits some of them. The sample contains about 100,000 clones, over 75% of which appear only once. The V and J genes are TRBV28 and TRBJ1-2; TRBD1 might be the D (5 bases). The TCR originated in a female donor in good health, enrolled as a control in a pregnancy study. The sample in question was peripheral blood, obtained in the second trimester of pregnancy. CDR3 nucleotides: TGTGCCAGCACCTGGGGCAGAGCTGGCTACACCTTC. Amino acid sequence: CASTWGRAGYTF.